The clone carrying this T cell receptor (beta chain) was counted at least ten times. Its antigen is still unknown. The data were obtained in a study of sequential checkpoint blockade in melanoma. Study background: DNA from over 80 pretreatment tumor samples underwent TCRβ immunosequencing. Findings of the study overall: Mutational load did not correlate with tumor T-cell fraction or clonality. Rising tumor T-cell fraction and clonality meant about 30 times likelier benefit. In arm A, pretreatment tumor clonality was associated with response.

The sample's treatment: randomized to nivolumab then ipilimumab (arm A) or the reverse (arm B). Clones were sequenced by immunoSEQ multiplex PCR, and TCRdb holds only the in-frame ones, with some missing. The table records nearly 5,500 clones, roughly 18% of them present only once. The clonotype originates from a human donor with melanoma. The sample was tumor tissue (inferred from file names), taken from a patient given nivolumab and ipilimumab in sequence.

The CDR3, as DNA: TGTGCCAGCAGCCCCTTAGCTGGAACCGGGGAGCTGTTTTTT. Its translation is CASSPLAGTGELFF. The chain employs TRBV11-3 and TRBJ2-2, with D uncertain. Trimming took off 5 bases at V and 5 bases at J, with 12 bases between the two ends. The CDR3 totals 14 residues. Germline V gives CDR1 SGHNT, CDR2 YENEEA.